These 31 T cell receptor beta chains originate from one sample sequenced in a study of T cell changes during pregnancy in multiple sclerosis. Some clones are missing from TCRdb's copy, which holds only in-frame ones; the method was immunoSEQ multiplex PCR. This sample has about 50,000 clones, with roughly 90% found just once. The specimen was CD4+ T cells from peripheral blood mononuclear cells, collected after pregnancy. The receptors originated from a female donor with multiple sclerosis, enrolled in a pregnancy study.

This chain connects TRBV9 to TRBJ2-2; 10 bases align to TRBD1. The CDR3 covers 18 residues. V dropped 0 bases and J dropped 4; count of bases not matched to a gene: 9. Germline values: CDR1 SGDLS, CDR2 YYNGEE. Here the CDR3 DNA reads TGTGCCAGCAGCGTAGCCAAGACAGGGGGCCTCGCCACCGGGGAGCTGTTTTTT. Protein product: CASSVAKTGGLATGELFF.

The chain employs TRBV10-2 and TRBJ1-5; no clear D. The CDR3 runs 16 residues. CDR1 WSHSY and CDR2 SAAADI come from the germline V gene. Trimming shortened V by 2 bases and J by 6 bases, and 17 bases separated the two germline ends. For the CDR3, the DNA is TGCGCCAGCAGTGAGATTTACTCCGCGGCGGGTCAGCCCCAGCATTTT. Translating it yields CASSEIYSAAGQPQHF.

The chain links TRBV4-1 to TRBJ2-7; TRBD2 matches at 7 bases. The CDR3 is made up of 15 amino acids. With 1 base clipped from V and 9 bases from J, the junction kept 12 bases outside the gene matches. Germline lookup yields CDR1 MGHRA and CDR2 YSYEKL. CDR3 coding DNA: TGCGCCAGCAGCCAAGTCTCGCAGGGAGGGTCCGTGCAGTACTTC. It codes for CASSQVSQGGSVQYF.

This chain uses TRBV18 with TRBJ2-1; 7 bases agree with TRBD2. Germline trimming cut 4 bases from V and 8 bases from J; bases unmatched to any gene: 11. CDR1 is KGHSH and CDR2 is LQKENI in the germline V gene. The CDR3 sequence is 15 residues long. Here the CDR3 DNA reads TGTGCCAGCTCACGCTTGGATGCGGGAGTAGATGAGCAGTTCTTC. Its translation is CASSRLDAGVDEQFF.

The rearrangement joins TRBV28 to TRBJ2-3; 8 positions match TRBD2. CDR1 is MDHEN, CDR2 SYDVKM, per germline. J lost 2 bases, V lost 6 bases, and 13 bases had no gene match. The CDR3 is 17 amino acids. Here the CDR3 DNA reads TGTGCCAGCAGAAACTGGGGGACTAGTTCTTTCACAGATACGCAGTATTTT. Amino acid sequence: CASRNWGTSSFTDTQYF.

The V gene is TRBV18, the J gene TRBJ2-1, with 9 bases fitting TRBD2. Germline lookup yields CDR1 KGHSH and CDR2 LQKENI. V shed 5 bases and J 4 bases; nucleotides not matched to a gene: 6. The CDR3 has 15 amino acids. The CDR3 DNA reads TGTGCCAGCTCAGCCAGGACTAGCGCGTACAATGAGCAGTTCTTC. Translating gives CASSARTSAYNEQFF.

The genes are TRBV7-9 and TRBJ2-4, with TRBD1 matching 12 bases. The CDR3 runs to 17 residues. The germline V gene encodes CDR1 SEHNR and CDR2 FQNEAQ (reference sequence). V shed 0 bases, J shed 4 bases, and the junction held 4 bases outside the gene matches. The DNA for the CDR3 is TGTGCCAGCAGCTTAGCGGGACAGGGGGCGTCTAAAAACATTCAGTACTTC. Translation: CASSLAGQGASKNIQYF.

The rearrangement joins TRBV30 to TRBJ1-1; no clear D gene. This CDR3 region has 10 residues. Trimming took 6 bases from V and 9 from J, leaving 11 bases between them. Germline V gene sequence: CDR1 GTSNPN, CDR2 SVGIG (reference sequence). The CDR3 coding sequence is TGTGCCTGCCTACGGTCCCAAGCTTTCTTT. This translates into CACLRSQAFF.

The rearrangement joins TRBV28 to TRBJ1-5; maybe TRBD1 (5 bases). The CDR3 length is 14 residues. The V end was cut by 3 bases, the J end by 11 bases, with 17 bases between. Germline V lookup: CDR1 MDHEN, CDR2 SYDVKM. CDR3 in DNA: TGTGCCAGCAGTTTGAGCGGGGGTATCAGGTCCCAGCATTTT. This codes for CASSLSGGIRSQHF. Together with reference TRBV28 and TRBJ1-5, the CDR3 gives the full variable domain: DVKVTQSSRYLVKRTGEKVFLECVQDMDHENMFWYRQDPGLGLRLIYFSYDVKMKEKGDIPEGYSVSREKKERFSLILESASTNQTSMYLCASSLSGGIRSQHFGDGTRLSIL.

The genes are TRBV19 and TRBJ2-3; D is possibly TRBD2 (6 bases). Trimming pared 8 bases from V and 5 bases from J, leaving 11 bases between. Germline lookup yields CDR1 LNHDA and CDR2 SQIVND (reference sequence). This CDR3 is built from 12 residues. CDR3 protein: CASQRRGDTQYF. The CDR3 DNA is TGTGCCAGTCAAAGGCGGGGAGATACGCAGTATTTT.

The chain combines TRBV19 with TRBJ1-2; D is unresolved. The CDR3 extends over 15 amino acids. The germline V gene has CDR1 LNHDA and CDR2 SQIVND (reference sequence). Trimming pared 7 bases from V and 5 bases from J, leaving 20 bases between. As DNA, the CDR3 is TGTGCCAGTAAAACAGCTCCCTCTTACGCATATGGCTACACCTTC. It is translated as CASKTAPSYAYGYTF.

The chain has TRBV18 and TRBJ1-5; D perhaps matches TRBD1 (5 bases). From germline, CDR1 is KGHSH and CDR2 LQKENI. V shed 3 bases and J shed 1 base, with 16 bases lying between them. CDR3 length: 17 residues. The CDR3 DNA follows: TGTGCCAGCTCACCCGTGGGCCCAGGGCCGAGCAATCAGCCCCAGCATTTT. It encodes CASSPVGPGPSNQPQHF. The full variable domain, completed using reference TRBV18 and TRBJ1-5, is NAGVMQNPRHLVRRRGQEARLRCSPMKGHSHVYWYRQLPEEGLKFMVYLQKENIIDESGMPKERFSAEFPKEGPSILRIQQVVRGDSAAYFCASSPVGPGPSNQPQHFGDGTRLSIL.

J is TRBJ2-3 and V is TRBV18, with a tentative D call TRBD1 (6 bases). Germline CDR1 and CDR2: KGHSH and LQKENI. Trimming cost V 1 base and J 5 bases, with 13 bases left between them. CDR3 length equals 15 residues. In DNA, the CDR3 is TGTGCCAGCTCACCACGAACAGGGAGTAAAGATACGCAGTATTTT. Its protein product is CASSPRTGSKDTQYF.

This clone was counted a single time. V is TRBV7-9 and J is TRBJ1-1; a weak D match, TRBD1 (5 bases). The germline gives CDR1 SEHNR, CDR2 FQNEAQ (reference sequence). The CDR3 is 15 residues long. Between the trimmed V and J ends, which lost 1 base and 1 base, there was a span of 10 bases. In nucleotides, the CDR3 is TGTGCCAGCAGCTTAGAGGGGTCCAGGAACACTGAAGCTTTCTTT. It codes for CASSLEGSRNTEAFF.

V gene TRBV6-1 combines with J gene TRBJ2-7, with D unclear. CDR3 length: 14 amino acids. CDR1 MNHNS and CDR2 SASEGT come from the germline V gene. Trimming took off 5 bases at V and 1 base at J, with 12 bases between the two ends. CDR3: CASSSYGRSYEQYF. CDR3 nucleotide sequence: TGTGCCAGCAGTAGTTATGGCAGGTCCTACGAGCAGTACTTC.

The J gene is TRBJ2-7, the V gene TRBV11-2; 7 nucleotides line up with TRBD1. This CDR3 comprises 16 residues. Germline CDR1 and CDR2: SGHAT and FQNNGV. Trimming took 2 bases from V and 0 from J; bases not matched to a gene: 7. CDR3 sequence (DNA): TGTGCCAGCAGCTTAACATTCCGGGACAGCTCCTACGAGCAGTACTTC. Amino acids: CASSLTFRDSSYEQYF.

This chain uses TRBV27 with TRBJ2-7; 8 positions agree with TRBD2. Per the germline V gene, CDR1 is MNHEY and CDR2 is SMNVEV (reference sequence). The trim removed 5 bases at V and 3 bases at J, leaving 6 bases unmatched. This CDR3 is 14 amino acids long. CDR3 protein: CASSLKSGSYEQYF. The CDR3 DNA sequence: TGTGCCAGCAGTCTTAAGAGCGGGAGCTACGAGCAGTACTTC.

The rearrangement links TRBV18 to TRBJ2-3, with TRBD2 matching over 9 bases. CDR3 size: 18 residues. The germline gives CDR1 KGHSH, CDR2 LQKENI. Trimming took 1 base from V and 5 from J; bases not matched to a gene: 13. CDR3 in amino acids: CASSPLTRSGGSGDTQYF. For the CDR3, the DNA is TGTGCCAGCTCACCACTTACGCGTAGCGGGGGCAGCGGAGATACGCAGTATTTT.

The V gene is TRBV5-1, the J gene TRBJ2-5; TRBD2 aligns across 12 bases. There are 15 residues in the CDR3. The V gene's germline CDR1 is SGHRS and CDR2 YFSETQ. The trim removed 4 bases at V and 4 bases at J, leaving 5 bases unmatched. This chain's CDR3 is CASSLQGLAGETQYF. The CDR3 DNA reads TGCGCCAGCAGCCTACAGGGACTAGCGGGAGAGACCCAGTACTTC.

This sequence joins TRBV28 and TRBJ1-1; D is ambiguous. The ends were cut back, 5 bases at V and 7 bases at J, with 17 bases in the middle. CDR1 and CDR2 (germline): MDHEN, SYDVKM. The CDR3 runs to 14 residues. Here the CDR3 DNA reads TGTGCCAGCAGTACTCTCAGTGGGCGAAATGAAGCTTTCTTT. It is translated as CASSTLSGRNEAFF.

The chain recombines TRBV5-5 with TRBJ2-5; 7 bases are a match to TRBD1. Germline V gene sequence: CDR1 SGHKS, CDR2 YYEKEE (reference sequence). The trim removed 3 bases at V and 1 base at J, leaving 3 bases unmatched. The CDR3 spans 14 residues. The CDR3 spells CASSWTGRQETQYF. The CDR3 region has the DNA TGTGCCAGCAGCTGGACAGGACGCCAAGAGACCCAGTACTTC.

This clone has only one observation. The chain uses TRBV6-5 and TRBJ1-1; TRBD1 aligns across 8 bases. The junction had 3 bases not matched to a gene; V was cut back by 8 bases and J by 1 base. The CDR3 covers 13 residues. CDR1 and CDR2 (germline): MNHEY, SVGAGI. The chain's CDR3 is CASAGQGNTEAFF. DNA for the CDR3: TGTGCCAGCGCAGGACAGGGGAACACTGAAGCTTTCTTT.

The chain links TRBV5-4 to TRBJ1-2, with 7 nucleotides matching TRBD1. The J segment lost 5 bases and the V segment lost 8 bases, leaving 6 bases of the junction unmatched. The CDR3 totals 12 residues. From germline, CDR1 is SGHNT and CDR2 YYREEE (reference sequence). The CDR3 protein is CASYRDSYGYTF. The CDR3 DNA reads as TGTGCCAGTTACCGGGACAGTTATGGCTACACCTTC.

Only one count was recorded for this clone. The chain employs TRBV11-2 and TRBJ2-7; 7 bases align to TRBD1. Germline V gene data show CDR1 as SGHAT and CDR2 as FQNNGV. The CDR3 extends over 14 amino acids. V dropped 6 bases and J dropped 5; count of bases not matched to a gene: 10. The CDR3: CASSPRTDRDEQYF. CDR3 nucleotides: TGTGCCAGCAGTCCCAGAACCGACAGGGACGAGCAGTACTTC. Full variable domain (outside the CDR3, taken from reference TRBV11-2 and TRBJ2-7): EAGVAQSPRYKIIEKRQSVAFWCNPISGHATLYWYQQILGQGPKLLIQFQNNGVVDDSQLPKDRFSAERLKGVDSTLKIQPAKLEDSAVYLCASSPRTDRDEQYFGPGTRLTVT.

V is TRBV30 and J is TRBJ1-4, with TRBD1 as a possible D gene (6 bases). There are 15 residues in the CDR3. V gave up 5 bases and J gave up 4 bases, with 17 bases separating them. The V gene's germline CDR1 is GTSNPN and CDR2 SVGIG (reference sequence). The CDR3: CAWSRGHRINEKLFF. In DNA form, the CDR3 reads TGTGCCTGGTCTCGGGGACACCGGATTAATGAAAAACTGTTTTTT.

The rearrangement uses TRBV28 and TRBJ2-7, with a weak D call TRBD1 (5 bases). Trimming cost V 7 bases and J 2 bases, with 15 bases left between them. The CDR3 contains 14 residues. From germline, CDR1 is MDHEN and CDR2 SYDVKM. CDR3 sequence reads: CASTHAETAYEQYF. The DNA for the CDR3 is TGTGCCAGCACCCATGCCGAGACAGCCTACGAGCAGTACTTC.

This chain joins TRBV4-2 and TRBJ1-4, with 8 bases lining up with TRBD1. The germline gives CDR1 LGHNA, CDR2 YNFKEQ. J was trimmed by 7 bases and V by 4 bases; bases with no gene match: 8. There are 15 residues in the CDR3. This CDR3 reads CASSRGQGPGEKLFF. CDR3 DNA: TGTGCCAGCAGCCGCGGACAGGGTCCAGGTGAAAAACTGTTTTTT.

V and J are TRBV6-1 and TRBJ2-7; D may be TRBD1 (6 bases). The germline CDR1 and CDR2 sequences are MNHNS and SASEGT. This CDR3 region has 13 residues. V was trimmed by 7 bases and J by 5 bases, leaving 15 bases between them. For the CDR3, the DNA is TGTGCCAGCACCTTAGTGGGGGCGCACGAGCAGTACTTC. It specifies CASTLVGAHEQYF.

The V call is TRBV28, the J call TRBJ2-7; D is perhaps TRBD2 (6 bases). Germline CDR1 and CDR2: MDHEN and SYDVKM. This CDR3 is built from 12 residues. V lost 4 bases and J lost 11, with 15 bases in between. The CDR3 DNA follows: TGTGCCAGCAGTTCCCTCGGGGGTGGGGAGTACTTC. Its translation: CASSSLGGGEYF.

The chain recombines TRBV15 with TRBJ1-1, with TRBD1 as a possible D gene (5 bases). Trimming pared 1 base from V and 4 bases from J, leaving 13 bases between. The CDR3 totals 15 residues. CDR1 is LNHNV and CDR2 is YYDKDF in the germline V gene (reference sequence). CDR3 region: CATSRAETGSTEAFF. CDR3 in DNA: TGTGCCACCAGCAGAGCCGAAACAGGAAGCACTGAAGCTTTCTTT. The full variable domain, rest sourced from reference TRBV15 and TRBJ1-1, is DAMVIQNPRYQVTQFGKPVTLSCSQTLNHNVMYWYQQKSSQAPKLLFHYYDKDFNNEADTPDNFQSRRPNTSFCFLDIRSPGLGDTAMYLCATSRAETGSTEAFFGQGTRLTVV.

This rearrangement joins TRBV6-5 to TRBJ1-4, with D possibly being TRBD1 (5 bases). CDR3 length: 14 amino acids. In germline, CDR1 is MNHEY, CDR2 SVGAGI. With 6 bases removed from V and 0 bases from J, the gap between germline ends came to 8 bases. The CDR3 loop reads CASRQGATNEKLFF. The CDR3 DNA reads TGTGCCAGCAGGCAGGGTGCAACTAATGAAAAACTGTTTTTT.